The 22 T cell receptor beta chains given below trace back to one sample, sequenced in a study of cytomegalovirus exposure and HLA in healthy donors (dated by TCRdb to the late 2010s). Receptors were amplified or captured by the immunoSEQ multiplex PCR assay. For the multiplex PCR, a mixture combining 60 forward primers for TCR Vbeta segments and 13 reverse primers for TCR Jbeta segments was used. Held by TCRdb, this immuneACCESS table contains in-frame sequences only and omits some clones. Under half of the omission traces to an unresolved V gene where checked; the cause of the rest is unknown. For this sample there are 100,000 to 150,000 clones; roughly four fifths appear just once. Approximately 0.9% of the sample lies in the top ten. What was sequenced was PBMCs. These receptors came from a woman aged 55-70 years in good health and CMV-seronegative.

This chain joins TRBV11-3 and TRBJ2-1, with 10 bases aligning to TRBD2. The length of the CDR3 is 17 residues. From germline, CDR1 is SGHNT and CDR2 YENEEA. J gave up 3 bases and V 3 bases, and 8 bases lay outside the gene matches. CDR3 region: CASSFWSGTSVYNEQFF. CDR3 DNA sequence: TGTGCCAGCAGCTTTTGGTCCGGGACTAGCGTCTACAATGAGCAGTTCTTC.

This clone occurred a few times. The V and J genes are TRBV5-1 and TRBJ2-7, with D perhaps matching TRBD1 (6 bases). Germline assignment: CDR1 SGHRS and CDR2 YFSETQ. This CDR3 comprises 19 residues. Trimming took off 6 bases at V and 2 bases at J, with 30 bases between the two ends. Written as DNA, the CDR3 is TGCGCCAGCAAGAGAACGCGGACAGTCCTTGGCCAAGCCCCCTACGAGCAGTACTTC. As protein: CASKRTRTVLGQAPYEQYF.

V gene TRBV28 combines with J gene TRBJ1-6; 7 bases are a match to TRBD1. From germline, CDR1 is MDHEN and CDR2 SYDVKM. The CDR3 totals 14 residues. V lost 5 bases to trimming and J lost 7 bases; unmatched junction nucleotides: 5. This chain's CDR3 is CASSTPQGNSPLHF. DNA for the CDR3: TGTGCCAGCAGTACGCCACAGGGGAATTCACCCCTCCACTTT.

In this sample, this clone turned up a few times. The chain employs TRBV27 and TRBJ1-1, with D possibly TRBD1 on 5 matching bases. Trimming removed 6 bases from V and 11 bases from J, with 22 bases in between. The germline CDR1 and CDR2 sequences are MNHEY and SMNVEV (reference sequence). The CDR3 is made up of 14 amino acids. DNA for the CDR3: TGTGCCAGCAGCCTCACCCCGGGAGGGGCGTTTGCTTTCTTT. Its protein product is CASSLTPGGAFAFF.

V usage is TRBV28 and J usage is TRBJ2-7, with a possible D match to TRBD1 (5 bases). The V and J ends lost 8 bases and 3 bases respectively, with 17 bases between them. This CDR3 has 14 residues. CDR1 and CDR2 (germline): MDHEN, SYDVKM. Here the CDR3 reads CASRPPARGYEQYF. CDR3 sequence (DNA): TGTGCCAGCCGTCCTCCGGCTAGGGGCTACGAGCAGTACTTC.

The chain recombines TRBV5-1 with TRBJ2-5; possible D gene TRBD2, 6 bases. Germline V lookup: CDR1 SGHRS, CDR2 YFSETQ. The V end was cut by 0 bases, the J end by 2 bases, with 11 bases between. The CDR3 contains 15 residues. The CDR3 region has the DNA TGCGCCAGCAGCTTGGGTGCGCTAGCGCAAGAGACCCAGTACTTC. Its translation is CASSLGALAQETQYF.

The chain uses TRBV28 and TRBJ1-2, with D maybe TRBD1 (6 bases). The V gene lost 6 bases and the J gene lost 4 bases, with 18 bases spanning the gap. There are 15 residues in the CDR3. Germline loops: CDR1 MDHEN, CDR2 SYDVKM. CDR3 in DNA: TGTGCCAGCAGGGGGGGAGGGGGATTGGGCTATGGCTACACCTTC. As protein: CASRGGGGLGYGYTF.

This rearrangement joins TRBV10-3 to TRBJ2-5, with TRBD2 identical over 14 bases. The better agreement between TRBJ2-7 and the DNA end casts doubt on the J call. The CDR3 runs to 18 residues. Looked up from germline, CDR1 is ENHRY and CDR2 is SYGVKD. For the CDR3, the DNA is TGTGCCATCAGTGAGGGGGGGACTAGCGGGAGTGGCACCTACGAGCAGTACTTC. This gives the protein CAISEGGTSGSGTYEQYF.

The rearrangement links TRBV5-4 to TRBJ1-1; a weak D match, TRBD1 (5 bases). This CDR3 comprises 13 residues. V was pared by 9 bases and J by 0 bases, with 12 bases between. CDR1 and CDR2 (germline): SGHNT, YYREEE (reference sequence). The DNA of the CDR3 is TGTGCCACCGCGCAGGGCTTGAACACTGAAGCTTTCTTT. Translated: CATAQGLNTEAFF.

In regard to this clone: One junction end disagrees with the germline gene, perhaps due to a read error. This sample includes further DNA sequences coding for the same CDR3. The chain has TRBV18 and TRBJ1-1; the D is unclear. The CDR3 loop spans 16 amino acids. The germline V gene encodes CDR1 KGHSH and CDR2 LQKENI. The CDR3 region has the DNA TGTGCCAGCTCACCAACCTCCGGTACTATGAACACCGAAGCTTTCTTT. This gives the protein CASSPTSGTMNTEAFF.

The chain is built from TRBV28 and TRBJ1-1; D unresolved. With 5 bases removed from V and 8 bases from J, the gap between germline ends came to 15 bases. CDR1 and CDR2 from the germline V gene are MDHEN and SYDVKM. The CDR3 length is 13 residues. CDR3 coding DNA: TGTGCCAGCAGTATTCGGGAGAGGGTGGAAGCTTTCTTT. Amino acid sequence: CASSIRERVEAFF. The full variable domain, its missing parts supplied by reference TRBV28 and TRBJ1-1, is DVKVTQSSRYLVKRTGEKVFLECVQDMDHENMFWYRQDPGLGLRLIYFSYDVKMKEKGDIPEGYSVSREKKERFSLILESASTNQTSMYLCASSIRERVEAFFGQGTRLTVV.

The V gene is TRBV19, the J gene TRBJ2-1, with a weak D call TRBD1 (5 bases). With 1 base removed from V and 1 base from J, the gap between germline ends came to 17 bases. The V gene's germline CDR1 is LNHDA and CDR2 SQIVND (reference sequence). The CDR3 contains 18 residues. The CDR3 spells CASSIAPIQGISYNEQFF. The DNA of the CDR3 is TGTGCCAGTAGTATAGCGCCAATCCAGGGTATTTCCTACAATGAGCAGTTCTTC. Filled out from reference TRBV19 and TRBJ2-1, the complete variable domain reads DGGITQSPKYLFRKEGQNVTLSCEQNLNHDAMYWYRQDPGQGLRLIYYSQIVNDFQKGDIAEGYSVSREKKESFPLTVTSAQKNPTAFYLCASSIAPIQGISYNEQFFGPGTRLTVL.

V usage is TRBV7-2 and J usage is TRBJ2-3; 13 bases align to TRBD2. Germline V gives CDR1 SGHTA, CDR2 FQGNSA. Germline trimming cut 2 bases from V and 3 bases from J; bases unmatched to any gene: 8. CDR3 length: 18 amino acids. CDR3 sequence (DNA): TGTGCCAGCAGCTTATCCCCTGGACTAGCGGGAGCTACAGATACGCAGTATTTT. Protein: CASSLSPGLAGATDTQYF.

The chain joins TRBV5-5 to TRBJ1-1, with 10 bases fitting TRBD1. There are 15 residues in the CDR3. V lost 0 bases to trimming and J lost 2 bases; unmatched junction nucleotides: 1. Germline assignment: CDR1 SGHKS and CDR2 YYEKEE (reference sequence). The CDR3 DNA sequence: TGTGCCAGCAGCTTGGAGACAGGGGGCAACACTGAAGCTTTCTTT. Its protein is CASSLETGGNTEAFF.

The V gene is TRBV11-2, the J gene TRBJ2-5; unclear D gene. Germline lookup yields CDR1 SGHAT and CDR2 FQNNGV. Trimming cost V 3 bases and J 11 bases, with 10 bases left between them. The CDR3 contains 11 residues. The CDR3 reads CASSFPGEQYF. CDR3 nucleotide sequence: TGTGCCAGCAGCTTCCCTGGAGAGCAGTACTTC.

The V and J genes are TRBV13 and TRBJ2-1; tentatively, D is TRBD1 (6 bases). This CDR3 has 15 residues. Between the trimmed V and J ends, which lost 5 bases and 7 bases, there was a span of 18 bases. CDR1 and CDR2 (germline): PRHDT, FYEKMQ (reference sequence). Here the CDR3 reads CASSAPQGSRNEQFF. The DNA of the CDR3 is TGTGCCAGCAGCGCGCCGCAGGGGTCGAGGAATGAGCAGTTCTTC.

V gene TRBV30 combines with J gene TRBJ2-4, with D perhaps matching TRBD2 (7 bases). Germline V gene sequence: CDR1 GTSNPN, CDR2 SVGIG (reference sequence). The length of the CDR3 is 17 residues. With 2 bases removed from V and 3 bases from J, the gap between germline ends came to 20 bases. The CDR3 loop reads CAWSRGRWGGLKNIQYF. The CDR3, as DNA: TGTGCCTGGAGTAGGGGCCGATGGGGGGGGCTCAAAAACATTCAGTACTTC.

The V call is TRBV18, the J call TRBJ2-2; the D gene is possibly TRBD1 (7 bases). The CDR3 consists of 15 residues. CDR1 is KGHSH and CDR2 is LQKENI in the germline V gene. The germline V and J ends were trimmed by 6 bases and 3 bases, with 14 bases remaining between them. CDR3 nucleotide sequence: TGTGCCAGCTCGCGAACCAGGGGGGACACCGGGGAGCTGTTTTTT. Its protein is CASSRTRGDTGELFF.

The gene calls are TRBV15 and TRBJ2-4, with no clear D. Trimming removed 3 bases from V and 8 bases from J, with 5 bases in between. CDR3 length: 11 amino acids. Germline-derived CDR1 and CDR2 are LNHNV and YYDKDF (reference sequence). The CDR3 loop reads CATSRGDIQYF. The CDR3 DNA sequence: TGTGCCACCAGCAGGGGCGACATTCAGTACTTC.

This clone appeared once. The rearrangement links TRBV9 to TRBJ2-7, with TRBD2 matching 11 bases. Per the germline V gene, CDR1 is SGDLS and CDR2 is YYNGEE. The CDR3 sequence is 16 residues long. V lost 3 bases to trimming and J lost 7 bases; unmatched junction nucleotides: 12. The CDR3 sequence: CASSALGLAVHEEQYF. CDR3 bases: TGTGCCAGCAGCGCCCTGGGACTAGCGGTCCACGAAGAGCAGTACTTC.

V is TRBV9 and J is TRBJ1-2, with TRBD1 matching over 7 bases. CDR3 length equals 15 residues. Germline V gene data show CDR1 as SGDLS and CDR2 as YYNGEE. The junction had 14 bases not matched to a gene; V was cut back by 6 bases and J by 6 bases. CDR3 protein: CASTRNTGVVDGYTF. CDR3 sequence (DNA): TGTGCCAGCACCCGAAATACAGGGGTGGTGGATGGCTACACCTTC.

V usage is TRBV6-6 and J usage is TRBJ1-2, with 10 bases fitting TRBD1. Per the germline V gene, CDR1 is MNHNY and CDR2 is SVGAGI (reference sequence). The V gene end was trimmed by 6 bases and the J gene end by 2 bases; junction bases not matched to a gene: 3. This CDR3 is built from 14 residues. CDR3 nucleotides: TGTGCCAGCAGGGGGACAGGGGACAACTATGGCTACACCTTC. As protein: CASRGTGDNYGYTF.